One sample yielded the 8 T cell receptor beta chains listed below, sequenced in a study of blood T cell repertoires in COVID-19. The method was immunoSEQ multiplex PCR; TCRdb's version includes in-frame clones alone and lacks a portion of them. The data contain 60,000 to 85,000 clones, approximately 89% of them singletons. Sequenced sample: peripheral blood. These receptors were taken from a woman in her forties or fifties with active COVID-19.

This sequence joins TRBV9 and TRBJ2-2; 11 bases align to TRBD1. Germline trimming cut 1 base from V and 5 bases from J; bases unmatched to any gene: 7. The CDR3 contains 17 residues. CDR1 SGDLS and CDR2 YYNGEE come from the germline V gene. CDR3 nucleotide sequence: TGTGCCAGCAGCGTAAGCAGGGACAGGGGGAGGACCGGGGAGCTGTTTTTT. It yields the protein CASSVSRDRGRTGELFF.

The chain uses TRBV6-5 and TRBJ1-6; perhaps TRBD1 as D (6 bases). V lost 7 bases, J lost 12 bases, and 16 bases lay in between. There are 13 residues in the CDR3. Germline V CDR1 and CDR2: MNHEY, SVGAGI. CDR3 bases: TGTGCCAGCAAGGTGGTACAGGGCGAACCCCTCCACTTT. Its translation: CASKVVQGEPLHF.

This clone has just one count. CDR3 sequence: CASSPNDKRVETQYF. CDR3 DNA: TGTGCCAGCAGCCCTAACGACAAGCGGGTAGAGACCCAGTACTTC. J is TRBJ2-5 and V is TRBV7-9; a possible D gene is TRBD2 (6 bases). The CDR3 runs 15 residues. The ends were cut back, 5 bases at V and 4 bases at J, with 17 bases in the middle. Germline V gives CDR1 SEHNR, CDR2 FQNEAQ (reference sequence).

This chain uses TRBV28 with TRBJ2-2; 7 nucleotides line up with TRBD1. The CDR3 has 15 residues. Germline lookup yields CDR1 MDHEN and CDR2 SYDVKM. V was clipped by 6 bases and J by 3 bases; unmatched bases: 7. For the CDR3, the DNA is TGTGCCAGCAGCCCCATAGACAGGGACACCGGGGAGCTGTTTTTT. Protein: CASSPIDRDTGELFF.

The V call is TRBV6-5, the J call TRBJ1-2, with 11 bases matching TRBD1. The CDR3 extends over 14 amino acids. CDR1 is MNHEY and CDR2 is SVGAGI in the germline V gene. The J segment lost 8 bases and the V segment lost 6 bases, leaving 8 bases of the junction unmatched. The CDR3 is CASSPGQGAQGYTF. The CDR3 DNA sequence: TGTGCCAGCAGCCCCGGACAGGGGGCGCAGGGCTACACCTTC.

The V gene is TRBV15, the J gene TRBJ1-6; D gene unclear. Trimming removed 5 bases from V and 8 bases from J, with 10 bases in between. The CDR3 totals 13 residues. CDR1 LNHNV and CDR2 YYDKDF come from the germline V gene (reference sequence). The CDR3, as DNA: TGTGCCACCAGCCCTACTTTGGATTCACCCCTCCACTTT. It translates to CATSPTLDSPLHF.

The chain is built from TRBV19 and TRBJ2-2, with D maybe TRBD2 (5 bases). V dropped 5 bases and J dropped 5 bases, with 12 bases sitting between them. Looked up from germline, CDR1 is LNHDA and CDR2 is SQIVND (reference sequence). The CDR3 length is 14 residues. The CDR3 loop is CASSGGLPTGELFF. For the CDR3, the DNA is TGTGCCAGTAGTGGCGGACTCCCGACCGGGGAGCTGTTTTTT.

The chain employs TRBV2 and TRBJ2-7, with 8 bases that match TRBD1. The CDR3 loop spans 15 amino acids. Germline V gene lookup returns CDR1 SNHLY and CDR2 FYNNEI. V trimming: 8 bases; J trimming: 7 bases; junction bases outside the gene matches: 16. The DNA of the CDR3 is TGTGCCAGCTTGCGACCGGGTCAGGGGGCGGATGAGCAGTACTTC. It specifies CASLRPGQGADEQYF. The full variable domain, its missing parts supplied by reference TRBV2 and TRBJ2-7, is EPEVTQTPSHQVTQMGQEVILRCVPISNHLYFYWYRQILGQKVEFLVSFYNNEISEKSEIFDDQFSVERPDGSNFTLKIRSTKLEDSAMYFCASLRPGQGADEQYFGPGTRLTVT.